The 8 T cell receptor beta chains given below trace back to one sample, sequenced in a study of molecular identifiers for immune sequencing clone quantification. Via MiXCR, TCRdb re-called the PCR reads, giving one row per CDR3 protein. The sample lists roughly 71,000 distinct CDR3 sequences; 15% to 20% were seen once. Sequencing was carried out using naive CD8+ T cells from blood, with Jurkat cell RNA spiked in. Specified subset: FACS-sorted CD8+CD4-CCR7+CD45RA+ naive T cells. Receptors originate from a human donor in good health. Some libraries in this study had Jurkat cell RNA spiked in.

This clonotype appeared many times. The V gene is TRBV7-9, the J gene TRBJ2-7; 10 bases are shared with TRBD2. V lost 2 bases and J lost 7; bases outside the gene matches: 11. CDR1 SEHNR and CDR2 FQNEAQ come from the germline V gene (reference sequence). The CDR3 is 16 residues long. CDR3 residues: CASSLRTSGELWEQYF. The CDR3 DNA reads as TGTGCCAGCAGCTTAAGGACTAGCGGAGAACTGTGGGAGCAGTACTTC.

The chain couples TRBV28 to TRBJ1-2; TRBD1 is a possible D gene (5 bases). CDR1 is MDHEN, CDR2 SYDVKM, per germline. Trimming pared 6 bases from V and 3 bases from J, leaving 14 bases between. The CDR3 covers 14 residues. The DNA of the CDR3 is TGTGCCAGCAGCTCAGGGCGTCTTGACTATGGCTACACCTTC. Protein product: CASSSGRLDYGYTF.

This clonotype has at least ten counts. The chain uses TRBV4-2 and TRBJ1-1; no clear D gene. Deletions cut 0 bases from V and 5 bases from J, with 13 bases between. The CDR3 sequence is 15 residues long. Looked up from germline, CDR1 is LGHNA and CDR2 is YNFKEQ. The CDR3, as DNA: TGTGCCAGCAGCCAAGAGACTTATTCTGTGACTGAAGCTTTCTTT. It encodes CASSQETYSVTEAFF.

This clonotype was counted a few times. A much larger clone lies a single base off, so this may be a read error. The rearrangement uses TRBV11-2 and TRBJ2-1; either TRBD1 or TRBD2 may fit D (6 bases each). The CDR3 length is 15 residues. V was cut by 5 bases and J by 8 bases, with 19 bases left in between. Looked up from germline, CDR1 is SGHAT and CDR2 is FQNNGV. The CDR3 DNA reads as TGTGCCAGCAGCCCACCCGGGGGCGCCAACGATGAGCAGTTCTTC. Translating it yields CASSPPGGANDEQFF. The full variable domain, rest sourced from reference TRBV11-2 and TRBJ2-1, is EAGVAQSPRYKIIEKRQSVAFWCNPISGHATLYWYQQILGQGPKLLIQFQNNGVVDDSQLPKDRFSAERLKGVDSTLKIQPAKLEDSAVYLCASSPPGGANDEQFFGPGTRLTVL.

The V call is TRBV7-6, the J call TRBJ2-7; 7 bases align to TRBD1. CDR1 is SGHVS and CDR2 is FNYEAQ in the germline V gene. V was clipped by 3 bases and J by 4 bases; unmatched bases: 3. The CDR3 has 13 residues. The CDR3 protein is CASSFGTAYEQYF. The CDR3, as DNA: TGTGCCAGCAGCTTCGGGACAGCTTACGAGCAGTACTTC.

Concerning this clonotype itself: A read error may be the cause here, since a much bigger clone is one base away. This chain links TRBV15 with TRBJ2-1; possibly TRBD1 for D (5 bases). CDR3 size: 14 residues. CDR1 LNHNV and CDR2 YYDKDF come from the germline V gene (reference sequence). V was cut by 7 bases and J by 7 bases, with 17 bases left in between. CDR3 in DNA: TGTGCCACCATCCAGTGCGGACAAATAAATGAGCAGTTCTTC. It encodes CATIQCGQINEQFF.

Comment on this clonotype: A read error may account for a junction end that differs from germline. This chain links TRBV30 with TRBJ1-6; no definite D call. CDR1 and CDR2 (germline): GTSNPN, SVGIG (reference sequence). CDR3 length: 14 residues. DNA of the CDR3: TGTGCCTGGAGTGTACTAGGGTATAATCCACCCCTCCACTTT. Translated: CAWSVLGYNPPLHF. Full variable domain (outside the CDR3, taken from reference TRBV30 and TRBJ1-6): SQTIHQWPATLVQPVGSPLSLECTVEGTSNPNLYWYRQAAGRGLQLLFYSVGIGQISSEVPQNLSASRPQDRQFILSSKKLLLSDSGFYLCAWSVLGYNPPLHFGNGTRLTVT.

This clonotype turned up a few times. The CDR3: CASGPDSNYGYTF. DNA for the CDR3: TGTGCTAGTGGACCTGACAGTAACTATGGCTACACCTTC. The genes are TRBV12-5 and TRBJ1-2; maybe TRBD1 (5 bases). CDR3 length equals 13 residues. Germline values: CDR1 LGHNT, CDR2 FRNRAP. The V end was cut by 6 bases, the J end by 1 base, with 9 bases between.